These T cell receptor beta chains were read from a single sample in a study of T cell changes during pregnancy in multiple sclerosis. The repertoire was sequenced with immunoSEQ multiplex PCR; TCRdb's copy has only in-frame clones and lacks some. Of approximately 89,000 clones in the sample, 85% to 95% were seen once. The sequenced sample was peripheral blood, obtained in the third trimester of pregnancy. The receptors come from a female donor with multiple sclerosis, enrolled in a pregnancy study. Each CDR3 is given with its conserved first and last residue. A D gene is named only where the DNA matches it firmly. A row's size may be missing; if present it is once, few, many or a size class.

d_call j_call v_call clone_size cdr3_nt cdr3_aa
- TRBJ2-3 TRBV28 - TGTGCCAGCAGTCTAAGGGAGGGGGTCACAGATACGCAGTATTTT CASSLREGVTDTQYF
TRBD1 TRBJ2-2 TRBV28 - TGTGCCAGCATCAAGGACAGGGGACGTGCCGGGGAGCTGTTTTTT CASIKDRGRAGELFF
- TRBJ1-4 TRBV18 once TGTGCCAGCTCCCCTACAGGGTGGTCTGAAAAACTGTTTTTT CASSPTGWSEKLFF
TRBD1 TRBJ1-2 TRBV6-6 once TGTGCCAGCAGGGCGGACAGGAATAAAGGCTACACCTTC CASRADRNKGYTF
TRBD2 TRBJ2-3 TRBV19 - TGTGCCAGTAGTCCTTGGACTAGCGGGAGTACAGATACGCAGTATTTT CASSPWTSGSTDTQYF
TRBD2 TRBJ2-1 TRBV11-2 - TGTGCCAGCAGGCGGACTAGCGGGAGGTCGGGTGAGCAGTTCTTC CASRRTSGRSGEQFF
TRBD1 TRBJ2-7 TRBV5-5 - TGTGCCAGCAGCTTGGTCAAACAGGGGTACGAGCAGTACTTC CASSLVKQGYEQYF
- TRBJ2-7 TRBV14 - TGTGCCAGCAGCCAAGCTTCGGGGACACCCTACGAGCAGTACTTC CASSQASGTPYEQYF
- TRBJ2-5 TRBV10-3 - TGTGCCATCAGCTCCGACTCACGGGGAGAGACCCAGTACTTC CAISSDSRGETQYF
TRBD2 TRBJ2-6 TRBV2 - TGTGCCAGCAGTCCCCAATTAGAGGTCACTAGCGGTAGCTCTGGGGCCAACGTCCTGACTTTC CASSPQLEVTSGSSGANVLTF
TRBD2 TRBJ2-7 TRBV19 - TGTGCCAGTAGTATAGCTGGCGGGAGTACTTACGAGCAGTACTTC CASSIAGGSTYEQYF
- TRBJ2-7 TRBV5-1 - TGCGCCAGCAGTTTGGACAGCCTCTACGAGCAGTACTTC CASSLDSLYEQYF
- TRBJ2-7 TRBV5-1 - TGCGCCAGCAGCTTGGTTCCGGGGGCCTACGAGCAGTACTTC CASSLVPGAYEQYF